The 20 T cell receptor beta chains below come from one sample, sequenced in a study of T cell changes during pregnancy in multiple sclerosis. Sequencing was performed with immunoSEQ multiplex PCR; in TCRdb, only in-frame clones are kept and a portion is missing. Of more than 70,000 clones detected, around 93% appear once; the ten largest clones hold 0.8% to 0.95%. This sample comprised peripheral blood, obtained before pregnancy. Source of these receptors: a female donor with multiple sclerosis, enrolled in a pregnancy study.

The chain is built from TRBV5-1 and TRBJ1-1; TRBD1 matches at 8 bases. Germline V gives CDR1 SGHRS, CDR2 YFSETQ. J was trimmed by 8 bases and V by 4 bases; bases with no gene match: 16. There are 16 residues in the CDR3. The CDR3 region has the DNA TGCGCCAGCAGCGACGGACAGGGTGCTTTAGGTATGGAAGCTTTCTTT. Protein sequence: CASSDGQGALGMEAFF. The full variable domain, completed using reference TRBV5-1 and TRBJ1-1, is KAGVTQTPRYLIKTRGQQVTLSCSPISGHRSVSWYQQTPGQGLQFLFEYFSETQRNKGNFPGRFSGRQFSNSRSEMNVSTLELGDSALYLCASSDGQGALGMEAFFGQGTRLTVV.

The chain's CDR3 is CASSLTSEVEQYF. In DNA, the CDR3 is TGTGCCAGCAGCTTAACGAGCGAGGTGGAGCAGTACTTC. This chain links TRBV7-3 with TRBJ2-7; D is unresolved. The CDR3 is 13 amino acids. V lost 0 bases, J lost 7 bases, and 10 bases lay in between. CDR1 SGHTA and CDR2 FQGTGA come from the germline V gene.

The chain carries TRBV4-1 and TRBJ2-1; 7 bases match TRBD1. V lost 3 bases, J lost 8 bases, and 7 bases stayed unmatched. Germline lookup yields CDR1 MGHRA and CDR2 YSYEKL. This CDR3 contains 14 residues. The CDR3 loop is CASSHQGVRDEQFF. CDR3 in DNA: TGCGCCAGCAGCCACCAGGGGGTGAGGGATGAGCAGTTCTTC.

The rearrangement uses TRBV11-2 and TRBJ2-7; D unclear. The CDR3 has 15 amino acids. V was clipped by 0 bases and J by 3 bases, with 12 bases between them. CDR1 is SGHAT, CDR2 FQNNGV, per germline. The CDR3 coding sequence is TGTGCCAGCAGCTTAGAGGCCAGTCCCAGCTACGAGCAGTACTTC. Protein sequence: CASSLEASPSYEQYF.

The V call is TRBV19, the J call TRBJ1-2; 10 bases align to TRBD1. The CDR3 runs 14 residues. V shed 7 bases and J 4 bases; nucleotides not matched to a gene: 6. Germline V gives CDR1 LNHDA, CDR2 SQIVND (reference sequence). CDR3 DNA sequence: TGTGCCAGTACCGAGGACAGGGGGTTCTATGGCTACACCTTC. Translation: CASTEDRGFYGYTF.

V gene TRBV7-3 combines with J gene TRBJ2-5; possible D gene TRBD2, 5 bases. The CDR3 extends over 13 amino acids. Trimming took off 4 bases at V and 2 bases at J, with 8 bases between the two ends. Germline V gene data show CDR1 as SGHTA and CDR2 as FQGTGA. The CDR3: CASSSQRQETQYF. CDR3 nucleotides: TGTGCCAGCAGCTCCCAGCGGCAAGAGACCCAGTACTTC.

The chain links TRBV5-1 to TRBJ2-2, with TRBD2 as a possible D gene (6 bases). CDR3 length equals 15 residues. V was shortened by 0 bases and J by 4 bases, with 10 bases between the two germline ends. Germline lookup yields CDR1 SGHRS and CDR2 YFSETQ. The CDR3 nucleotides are TGCGCCAGCAGCTTGGTGGCGGGGTCCACCGGGGAGCTGTTTTTT. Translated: CASSLVAGSTGELFF.

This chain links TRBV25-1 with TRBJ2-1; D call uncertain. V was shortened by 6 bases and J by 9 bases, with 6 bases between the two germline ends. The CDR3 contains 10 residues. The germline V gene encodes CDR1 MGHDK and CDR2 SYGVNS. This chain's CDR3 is CASRSSEQFF. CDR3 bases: TGTGCCAGCAGATCTAGTGAGCAGTTCTTC.

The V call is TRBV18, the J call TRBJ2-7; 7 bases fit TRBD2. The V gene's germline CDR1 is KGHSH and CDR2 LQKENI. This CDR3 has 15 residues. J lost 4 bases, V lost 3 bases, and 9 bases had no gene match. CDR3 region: CASSPFAGEAYEQYF. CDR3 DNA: TGTGCCAGCTCACCCTTTGCGGGAGAAGCTTACGAGCAGTACTTC.

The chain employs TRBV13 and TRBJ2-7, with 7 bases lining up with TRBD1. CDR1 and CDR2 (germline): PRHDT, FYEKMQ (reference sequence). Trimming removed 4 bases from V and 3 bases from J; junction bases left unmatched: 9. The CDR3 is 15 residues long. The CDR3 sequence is CASSSYDRDDYEQYF. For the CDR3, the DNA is TGTGCCAGCAGCTCCTACGACAGGGATGACTACGAGCAGTACTTC.

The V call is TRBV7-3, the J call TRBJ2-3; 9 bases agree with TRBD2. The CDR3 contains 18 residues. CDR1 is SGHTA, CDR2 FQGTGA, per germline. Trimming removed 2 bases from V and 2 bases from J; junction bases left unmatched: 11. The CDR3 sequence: CASSLFGGGASVTDTQYF. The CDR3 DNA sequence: TGTGCCAGCAGCTTATTTGGCGGGGGGGCCAGCGTCACAGATACGCAGTATTTT. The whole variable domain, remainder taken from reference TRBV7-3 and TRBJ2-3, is GAGVSQTPSNKVTEKGKYVELRCDPISGHTALYWYRQSLGQGPEFLIYFQGTGAADDSGLPNDRFFAVRPEGSVSTLKIQRTERGDSAVYLCASSLFGGGASVTDTQYFGPGTRLTVL.

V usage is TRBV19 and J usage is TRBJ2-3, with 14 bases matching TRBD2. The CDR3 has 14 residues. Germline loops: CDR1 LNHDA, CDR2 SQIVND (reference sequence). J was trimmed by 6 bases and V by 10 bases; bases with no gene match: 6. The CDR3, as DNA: TGTGCCACTGGACTAGCGGGAGGTGGGGATACGCAGTATTTT. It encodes CATGLAGGGDTQYF.

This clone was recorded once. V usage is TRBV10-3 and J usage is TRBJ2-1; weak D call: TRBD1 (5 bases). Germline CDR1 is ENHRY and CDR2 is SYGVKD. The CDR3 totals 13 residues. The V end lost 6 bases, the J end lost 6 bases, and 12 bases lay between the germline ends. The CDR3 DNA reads TGTGCCATCAGGCCAGACAGCGCCAATGAGCAGTTCTTC. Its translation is CAIRPDSANEQFF.

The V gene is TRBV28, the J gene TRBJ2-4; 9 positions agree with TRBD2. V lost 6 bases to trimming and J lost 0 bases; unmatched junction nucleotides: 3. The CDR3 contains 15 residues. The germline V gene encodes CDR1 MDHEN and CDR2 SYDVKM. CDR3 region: CASSPLAGAKNIQYF. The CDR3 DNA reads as TGTGCCAGCAGCCCACTAGCGGGAGCCAAAAACATTCAGTACTTC.

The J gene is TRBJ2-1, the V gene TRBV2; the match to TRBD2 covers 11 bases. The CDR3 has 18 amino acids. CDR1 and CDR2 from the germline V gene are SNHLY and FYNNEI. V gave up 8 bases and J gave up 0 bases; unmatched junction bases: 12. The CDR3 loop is CASLSGTSGLSSYNEQFF. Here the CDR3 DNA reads TGTGCCAGCCTTTCCGGGACTAGCGGACTTAGCTCCTACAATGAGCAGTTCTTC.

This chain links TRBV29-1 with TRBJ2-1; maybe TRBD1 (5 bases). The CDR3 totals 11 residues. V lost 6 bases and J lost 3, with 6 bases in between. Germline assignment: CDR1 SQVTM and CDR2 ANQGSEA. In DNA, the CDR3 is TGCAGCGTGCAGGGCTACAATGAGCAGTTCTTC. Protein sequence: CSVQGYNEQFF.

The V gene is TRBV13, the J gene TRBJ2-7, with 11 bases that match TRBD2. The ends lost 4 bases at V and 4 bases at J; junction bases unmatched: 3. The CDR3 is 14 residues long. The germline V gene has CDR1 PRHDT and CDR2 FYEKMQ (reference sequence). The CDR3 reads CASSSTSGSYEQYF. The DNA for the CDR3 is TGTGCCAGCAGCTCCACTAGCGGGAGTTACGAGCAGTACTTC. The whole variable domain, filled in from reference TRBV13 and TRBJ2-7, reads AAGVIQSPRHLIKEKRETATLKCYPIPRHDTVYWYQQGPGQDPQFLISFYEKMQSDKGSIPDRFSAQQFSDYHSELNMSSLELGDSALYFCASSSTSGSYEQYFGPGTRLTVT.

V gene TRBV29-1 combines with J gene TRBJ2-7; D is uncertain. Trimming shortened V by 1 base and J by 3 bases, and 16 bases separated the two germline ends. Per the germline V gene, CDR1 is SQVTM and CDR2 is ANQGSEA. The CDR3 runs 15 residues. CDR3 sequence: CSVEVEEQSLYEQYF. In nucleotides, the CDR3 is TGCAGCGTTGAAGTAGAAGAACAGAGCCTCTACGAGCAGTACTTC.

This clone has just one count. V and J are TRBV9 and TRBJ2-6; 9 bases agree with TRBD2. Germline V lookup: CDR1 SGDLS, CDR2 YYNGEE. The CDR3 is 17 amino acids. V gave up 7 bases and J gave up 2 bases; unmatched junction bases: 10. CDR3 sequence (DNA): TGTGCCAGCGCCTCAGACGCGGGAGGGCCTGGGGCCAACGTCCTGACTTTC. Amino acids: CASASDAGGPGANVLTF.

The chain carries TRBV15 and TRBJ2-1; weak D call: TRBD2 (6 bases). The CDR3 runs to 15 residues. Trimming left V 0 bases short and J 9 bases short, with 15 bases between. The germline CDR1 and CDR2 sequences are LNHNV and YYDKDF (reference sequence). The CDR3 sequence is CATSRDRKLAREQFF. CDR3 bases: TGTGCCACCAGCAGAGATAGGAAACTAGCACGTGAGCAGTTCTTC.